Listed below are T cell receptor beta chains from one sample, sequenced in a study of vaccination effects on CD4 cells after COVID-19. Using immunoSEQ multiplex PCR, the repertoire was profiled, and TCRdb retains in-frame clones only, with some absent. The sample yields around 30,000 clones, 65% to 80% seen once. Antigen specificity for these receptors is unknown. The source was CD4+ T cells from PBMCs cultured with HCoV-NL63 spike peptides, collected after COVID-19 vaccination. The receptors here all came from a human donor who received a COVID-19 vaccine. The CDR3 runs from the conserved cysteine through the conserved F or W. A D gene is named only where the DNA matches it firmly. Size is omitted from some rows. Given values are once, few, many or a class for expanded clones.

-,-,TRBV6-4,TRBJ2-2,CASSPGPSPTGELFF,TGTGCCAGCAGCCCGGGACCTTCACCTACCGGGGAGCTGTTTTTT
-,-,TRBV5-1,TRBJ2-2,CASSLALTADTGELFF,TGCGCCAGCAGCTTGGCCTTGACAGCGGATACCGGGGAGCTGTTTTTT
-,-,TRBV19,TRBJ2-5,CASGSLGSDETQYF,TGTGCCAGTGGTTCTTTAGGGAGTGATGAGACCCAGTACTTC
-,-,TRBV7-8,TRBJ1-1,CASSPNPGLTNTEAFF,TGTGCCAGCAGCCCTAACCCAGGTTTGACCAACACTGAAGCTTTCTTT
-,-,TRBV29-1,TRBJ1-1,CSVVNYLTRNTEAFF,TGCAGCGTTGTTAATTACCTAACACGGAACACTGAAGCTTTCTTT
-,-,TRBV5-1,TRBJ2-2,CASSLTRESGELFF,TGCGCCAGCAGCTTGACTAGAGAAAGCGGGGAGCTGTTTTTT
-,few,TRBV4-1,TRBJ1-1,CASSQMENTEAFF,TGCGCCAGCAGCCAAATGGAGAACACTGAAGCTTTCTTT
-,-,TRBV9,TRBJ1-3,CASSVEEFSGNTIYF,TGTGCCAGCAGCGTAGAGGAGTTCTCTGGAAACACCATATATTTT
TRBD1,few,TRBV28,TRBJ2-7,CASSSAGTGSHEQYF,TGTGCCAGCAGTTCCGCCGGGACAGGGTCGCACGAGCAGTACTTC
-,-,TRBV7-8,TRBJ2-3,CASSLVPRGPTDTQYF,TGTGCCAGCAGCTTAGTTCCGCGGGGGCCCACAGATACGCAGTATTTT
-,-,TRBV19,TRBJ1-3,CASSPRPGISGNTIYF,TGTGCCAGTAGTCCTCGACCAGGAATCTCTGGAAACACCATATATTTT
-,once,TRBV5-8,TRBJ1-5,CASSLGQASNQPQHF,TGTGCCAGCAGCTTGGGACAGGCGAGTAATCAGCCCCAGCATTTT
TRBD1,-,TRBV12-3/TRBV12-4,TRBJ1-5,CASRRTGSPQHF,TGTGCCAGCAGACGGACAGGGAGCCCCCAGCATTTT
TRBD1,-,TRBV25-1,TRBJ1-1,CASSEYRGTVNTEAFF,TGTGCCAGCAGTGAATATCGCGGGACAGTGAACACTGAAGCTTTCTTT
TRBD1,-,TRBV5-1,TRBJ1-2,CASSSGQNYGYTF,TGCGCCAGCAGCTCGGGACAGAACTATGGCTACACCTTC
-,few,TRBV5-1,TRBJ2-3,CASSSSRDTQYF,TGCGCCAGCAGCTCATCGAGAGATACGCAGTATTTT
-,few,TRBV9,TRBJ1-5,CASSVAVGEGSPQHF,TGTGCCAGCAGCGTAGCGGTGGGGGAGGGGTCGCCCCAGCATTTT
TRBD1,-,TRBV11-2,TRBJ1-1,CASSLAGGTGGKIAFF,TGTGCCAGCAGCTTAGCCGGTGGGACAGGGGGCAAGATCGCTTTCTTT
-,few,TRBV6-5,TRBJ1-2,CASSYSGDLRYGYTF,TGTGCCAGCAGTTACTCGGGGGACCTCCGCTATGGCTACACCTTC
-,once,TRBV6-5,TRBJ1-1,CASSPPGGGTEAFF,TGTGCCAGCAGTCCCCCGGGGGGTGGGACTGAAGCTTTCTTT
-,-,TRBV18,TRBJ2-7,CASSPDSSSYEQYF,TGTGCCAGCTCGCCGGACAGCAGCTCCTACGAGCAGTACTTC
-,-,TRBV20-1,TRBJ1-5,CSASDSGNQPQHF,TGCAGTGCCAGTGACAGTGGCAATCAGCCCCAGCATTTT
-,-,TRBV6-6,TRBJ2-1,CASSTGGSYNEQFF,TGTGCCAGCAGTACCGGGGGCTCCTACAATGAGCAGTTCTTC
TRBD2,-,TRBV3-1/TRBV3-2,TRBJ2-1,CASSQPVRAAGGSYNEQFF,TGTGCCAGCAGCCAACCGGTTCGGGCCGCGGGGGGGTCCTACAATGAGCAGTTCTTC
-,-,TRBV5-1,TRBJ2-6,CASRVGPSGANVLTF,TGCGCCAGCAGGGTGGGCCCCTCTGGGGCCAACGTCCTGACTTTC
-,-,TRBV19,TRBJ1-2,CASSIGDGGYTF,TGTGCCAGTAGTATCGGGGACGGCGGCTACACCTTC
TRBD1,-,TRBV7-9,TRBJ1-1,CASSLESRGRTEAFF,TGTGCCAGCAGCTTAGAATCCAGGGGGCGAACTGAAGCTTTCTTT
TRBD1,-,TRBV19,TRBJ1-5,CASSIGDSQPQHF,TGTGCCAGTAGTATAGGGGACAGTCAGCCCCAGCATTTT
-,-,TRBV5-1,TRBJ2-7,CASSLDGSSYEQYF,TGCGCCAGCAGCTTGGACGGGAGCTCCTACGAGCAGTACTTC
-,few,TRBV30,TRBJ2-1,CAWSVRQYNEQFF,TGTGCCTGGAGTGTTAGACAATACAATGAGCAGTTCTTC
-,-,TRBV20-1,TRBJ1-1,CSASVSTEAFF,TGCAGTGCCTCGGTTAGCACTGAAGCTTTCTTT
TRBD2,-,TRBV11-2,TRBJ2-5,CASSGGRLAGLETQYF,TGTGCCAGCAGCGGGGGGCGGCTAGCGGGACTGGAGACCCAGTACTTC
-,-,TRBV6-5,TRBJ2-4,CASSYGGSQGNIQYF,TGTGCCAGCAGTTATGGGGGGAGTCAGGGGAACATTCAGTACTTC
-,-,TRBV6-5,TRBJ1-6,CASRKRTEHSPLHF,TGTGCCAGCAGGAAAAGGACAGAACATTCACCCCTCCACTTT
-,-,TRBV7-8,TRBJ2-7,CASSSHGTEYEQYF,TGTGCCAGCAGCTCTCACGGGACTGAATACGAGCAGTACTTC
TRBD1,-,TRBV9,TRBJ1-4,CASSVAGGNEKLFF,TGTGCCAGCAGCGTAGCAGGGGGGAATGAAAAACTGTTTTTT
-,-,TRBV10-2,TRBJ1-2,CASSESARAGGYTF,TGCGCCAGCAGTGAGTCCGCCAGGGCTGGCGGCTACACCTTC